One T cell receptor (beta chain) is described in this entry. The antigen is not known. The sample is drawn from a study of follicular helper T cells after annual influenza vaccination. Across the whole study: Sampling occurred days 0, 7 and 28 after each influenza vaccination. Across the 2013-2014, 2014-2015 and 2015-2016 vaccination seasons, some subjects were resampled. Study results and caveats: Most later recoveries of Day 7 ICOS+CD38+ clones were ICOS-CD38- cTfh.

Trimming removed 4 bases from V and 4 bases from J, with 14 bases in between. The CDR3 has 15 residues. Per germline, CDR1 SGHRS and CDR2 YFSETQ. Stated time point: 2015-2016 season, pre-vaccination. Sequenced by immunoSEQ multiplex PCR; TCRdb stores in-frame clones only, minus some. The sample yields under 15,000 clones, roughly 80% seen once. Sequenced material: CXCR5- memory CD4+ T cells sorted from blood, taken on the day of influenza vaccination. The sequence came from an adult who received the influenza vaccine. This chain uses TRBV5-1 with TRBJ2-2; the D call may be TRBD1 or TRBD2 (5 bases each). This CDR3 is CASSLGDVSTGELFF. The CDR3 bases are TGCGCCAGCAGCCTTGGGGACGTATCCACCGGGGAGCTGTTTTTT.